The clone carrying this TCR beta chain was detected once. The antigen is not known. This entry belongs to a study of shared clonotypes between healthy human individuals. General study points: The study drew on few donors, limiting represented genetic and exposure-history diversity. Inspection by rarefaction showed sorted-subset sequencing to be incomplete despite large depth. Non-shared clonotypes displayed generation probabilities falling below those of clonotypes present in all four donors.

Terminally differentiated effector memory CD45RA+ cells were excluded by CCR7 positive selection of CD45RO-negative cells. Each sample came from a Caucasian adult donor living in Nashville, Tennessee. Method: immunoSEQ multiplex PCR; TCRdb's copy keeps in-frame clones and lacks some. Here the sample spans just over 2,000,000 clones, approximately 95% being singletons. The V gene's germline CDR1 is LGHNA and CDR2 YSLEER. Deletions cut 0 bases from V and 4 bases from J, with 13 bases between. The length of the CDR3 is 15 residues. The sequenced material came from naive CD8+ T cells sorted from blood. This chain uses TRBV4-3 with TRBJ2-7, with D perhaps assigned TRBD1 or TRBD2 (5 bases each). This sequence originates from a man aged 18 to 35 in good health. CDR3 protein: CASSQEGTTEYEQYF. The CDR3 nucleotides are TGCGCCAGCAGCCAAGAGGGGACGACCGAATACGAGCAGTACTTC.